This TCR beta chain came from a study of blood T cell repertoires in COVID-19. Study details: Material from acute and convalescent COVID-19 was sourced from the United States, Italy and Spain. T cells, B-cell-depleted T cells, or PBMCs supplied cDNA or gDNA.

The germline V gene encodes CDR1 KGHDR and CDR2 SFDVKD. The CDR3 runs to 19 residues. Between the trimmed V and J ends, which lost 3 bases and 1 base, there was a span of 24 bases. Original processing notes: It was from reference gene primer amplification that nucleated cell counts were estimated. Data came from immunoSEQ multiplex PCR; TCRdb stores just in-frame clones and leaves some out. Clone size and the V and J calls come from that table; the DNA yielded D and trimming. Of fewer than 150,000 clones in the sample, roughly four fifths were seen once. The chain carries TRBV24-1 and TRBJ2-7, with D perhaps TRBD1 (6 bases). Sequencing was performed on peripheral blood. This receptor was taken from a human donor in a cohort sampled during active COVID-19. The CDR3 protein is CATSDRAGPNRVGSYEQYF. The CDR3, as DNA: TGTGCCACCAGTGATCGCGCCGGACCTAACAGGGTGGGGTCCTACGAGCAGTACTTC.